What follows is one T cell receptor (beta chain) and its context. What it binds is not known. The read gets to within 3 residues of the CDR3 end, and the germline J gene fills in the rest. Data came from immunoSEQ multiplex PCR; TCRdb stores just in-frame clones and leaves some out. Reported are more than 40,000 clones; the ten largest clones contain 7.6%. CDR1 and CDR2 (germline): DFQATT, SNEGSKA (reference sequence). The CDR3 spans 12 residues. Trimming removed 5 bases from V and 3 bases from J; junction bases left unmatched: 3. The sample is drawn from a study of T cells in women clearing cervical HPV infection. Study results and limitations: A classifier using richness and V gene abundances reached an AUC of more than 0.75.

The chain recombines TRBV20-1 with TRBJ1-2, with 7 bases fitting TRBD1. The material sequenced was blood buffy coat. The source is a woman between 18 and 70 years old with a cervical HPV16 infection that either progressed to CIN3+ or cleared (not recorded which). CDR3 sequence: CSAEGTDYGYTF. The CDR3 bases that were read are TGCAGTGCTGAAGGGACAGACTATGGC.